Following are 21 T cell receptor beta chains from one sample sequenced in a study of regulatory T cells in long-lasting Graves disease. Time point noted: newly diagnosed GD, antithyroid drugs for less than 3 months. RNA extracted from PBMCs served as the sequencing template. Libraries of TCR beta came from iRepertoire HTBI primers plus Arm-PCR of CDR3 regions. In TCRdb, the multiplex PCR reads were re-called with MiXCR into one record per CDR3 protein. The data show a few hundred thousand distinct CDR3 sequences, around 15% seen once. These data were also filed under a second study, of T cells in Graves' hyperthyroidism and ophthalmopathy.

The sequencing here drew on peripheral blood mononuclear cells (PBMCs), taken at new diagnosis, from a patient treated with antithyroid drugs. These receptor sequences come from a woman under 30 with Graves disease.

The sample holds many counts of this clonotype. The CDR3 DNA is TGTGCCAGCAGTGTGGGTGGGGGGCCCTGGGGCAATCAGCCCCAGCATTTT. This translates into CASSVGGGPWGNQPQHF. The chain links TRBV12-3 or TRBV12-4 to TRBJ1-5; the D gene is possibly TRBD1 (6 bases). The CDR3 is made up of 17 amino acids. Trimming pared 5 bases from V and 2 bases from J, leaving 19 bases between.

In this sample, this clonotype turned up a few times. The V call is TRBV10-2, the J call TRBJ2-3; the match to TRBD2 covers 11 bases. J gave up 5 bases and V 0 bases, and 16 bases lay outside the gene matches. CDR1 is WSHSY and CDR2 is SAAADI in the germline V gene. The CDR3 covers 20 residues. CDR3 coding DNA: TGCGCCAGCAGTGAGTCGACGGTACTAGCGGGGGCCTCGGCGGAAGATACGCAGTATTTT. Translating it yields CASSESTVLAGASAEDTQYF.

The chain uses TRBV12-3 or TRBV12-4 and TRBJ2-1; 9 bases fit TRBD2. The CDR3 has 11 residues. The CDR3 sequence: CAAGTSSWQFF. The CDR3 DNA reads TGTGCAGCCGGGACTAGCTCGTGGCAGTTCTTC.

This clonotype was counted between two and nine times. The DNA for the CDR3 is TGTGCCAGCAGCGTAGGGACCATCTACAATGAGCAGTTCTTC. Translation gives CASSVGTIYNEQFF. V and J are TRBV9 and TRBJ2-1; D remains unclear. Germline V gives CDR1 SGDLS, CDR2 YYNGEE. CDR3 length: 14 amino acids. V lost 0 bases and J lost 3, with 7 bases in between.

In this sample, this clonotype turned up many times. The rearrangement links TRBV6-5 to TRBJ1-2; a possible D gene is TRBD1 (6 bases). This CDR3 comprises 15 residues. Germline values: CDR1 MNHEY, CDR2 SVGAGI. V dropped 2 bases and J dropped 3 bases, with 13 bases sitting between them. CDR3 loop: CASSYLGEGDYGYTF. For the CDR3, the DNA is TGTGCCAGCAGTTACCTCGGGGAGGGGGACTATGGCTACACCTTC.

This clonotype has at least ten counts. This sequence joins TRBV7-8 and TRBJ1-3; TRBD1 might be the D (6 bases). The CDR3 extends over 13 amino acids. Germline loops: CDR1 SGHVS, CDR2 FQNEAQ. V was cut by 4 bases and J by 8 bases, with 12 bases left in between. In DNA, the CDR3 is TGTGCCAGCAGCTCGGGGGGCGCATACACCATATATTTT. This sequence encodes CASSSGGAYTIYF.

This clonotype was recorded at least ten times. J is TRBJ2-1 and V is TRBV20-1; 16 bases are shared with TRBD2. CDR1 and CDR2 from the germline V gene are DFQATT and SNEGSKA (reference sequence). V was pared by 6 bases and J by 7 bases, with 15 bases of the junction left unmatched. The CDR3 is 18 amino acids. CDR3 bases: TGCAGTGCCGAGAAGACGACCGGGACTAGCGGGAGGGGGAATGAGCAGTTCTTC. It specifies CSAEKTTGTSGRGNEQFF.

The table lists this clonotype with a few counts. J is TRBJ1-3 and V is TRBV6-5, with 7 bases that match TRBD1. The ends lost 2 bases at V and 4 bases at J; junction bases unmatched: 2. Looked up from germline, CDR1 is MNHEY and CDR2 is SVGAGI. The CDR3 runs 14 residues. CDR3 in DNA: TGTGCCAGCAGTTACACGGGACAGGGAAACACCATATATTTT. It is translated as CASSYTGQGNTIYF.

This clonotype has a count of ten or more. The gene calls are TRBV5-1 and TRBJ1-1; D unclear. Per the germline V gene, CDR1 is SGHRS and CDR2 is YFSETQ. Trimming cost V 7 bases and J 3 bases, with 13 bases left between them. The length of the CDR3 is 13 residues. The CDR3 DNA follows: TGCGCCAGCCAGTCAACGAGGGACACTGAAGCTTTCTTT. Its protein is CASQSTRDTEAFF.

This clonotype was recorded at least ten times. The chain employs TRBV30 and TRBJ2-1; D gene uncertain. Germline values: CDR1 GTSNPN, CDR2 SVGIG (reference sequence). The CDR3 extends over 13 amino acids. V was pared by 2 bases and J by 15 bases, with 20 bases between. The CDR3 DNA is TGTGCCTGGAGTAGCCCGAACCGGGTCAGGAGGTTCTTC. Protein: CAWSSPNRVRRFF.

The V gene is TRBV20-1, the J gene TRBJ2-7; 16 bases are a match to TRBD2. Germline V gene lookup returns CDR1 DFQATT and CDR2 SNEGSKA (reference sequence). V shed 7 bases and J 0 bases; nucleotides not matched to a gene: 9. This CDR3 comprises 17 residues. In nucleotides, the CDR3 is TGCAGTGTTAGGGGACTAGCGGGAGGGCGCACCTCCTACGAGCAGTACTTC. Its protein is CSVRGLAGGRTSYEQYF.

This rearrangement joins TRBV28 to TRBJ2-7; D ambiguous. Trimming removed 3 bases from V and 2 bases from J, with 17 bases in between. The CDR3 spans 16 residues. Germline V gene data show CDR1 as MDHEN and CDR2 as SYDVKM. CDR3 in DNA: TGTGCCAGCAGTTTTTTGTCGAAGGACCCGACCTACGAGCAGTACTTC. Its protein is CASSFLSKDPTYEQYF.

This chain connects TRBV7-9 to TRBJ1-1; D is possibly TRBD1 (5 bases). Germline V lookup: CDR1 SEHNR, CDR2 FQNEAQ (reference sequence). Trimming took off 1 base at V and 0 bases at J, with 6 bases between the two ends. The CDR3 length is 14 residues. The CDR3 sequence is CASSLGGMNTEAFF. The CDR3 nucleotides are TGTGCCAGCAGCTTAGGGGGGATGAACACTGAAGCTTTCTTT.

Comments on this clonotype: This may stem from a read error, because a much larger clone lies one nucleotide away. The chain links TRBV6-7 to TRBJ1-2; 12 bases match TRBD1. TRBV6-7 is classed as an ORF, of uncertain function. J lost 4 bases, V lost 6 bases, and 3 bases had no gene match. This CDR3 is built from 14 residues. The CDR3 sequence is CASSGTGGGYGYTF. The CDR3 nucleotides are TGTGCCAGCAGCGGGACAGGGGGCGGCTATGGCTACACCTTC.

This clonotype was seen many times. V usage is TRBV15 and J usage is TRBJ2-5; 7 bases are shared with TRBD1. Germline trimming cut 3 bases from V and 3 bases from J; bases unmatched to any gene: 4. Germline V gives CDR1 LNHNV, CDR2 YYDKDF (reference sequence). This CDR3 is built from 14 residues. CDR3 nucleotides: TGTGCCACCAGCAGGGGACAGATAAAAGAGACCCAGTACTTC. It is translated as CATSRGQIKETQYF.

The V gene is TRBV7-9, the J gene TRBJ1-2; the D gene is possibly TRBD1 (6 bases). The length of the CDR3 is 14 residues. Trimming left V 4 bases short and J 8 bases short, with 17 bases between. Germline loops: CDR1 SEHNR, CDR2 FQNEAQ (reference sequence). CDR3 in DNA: TGTGCCAGCAGCTCTAGGGGGGGGGGCGCCGGCTACACCTTC. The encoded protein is CASSSRGGGAGYTF. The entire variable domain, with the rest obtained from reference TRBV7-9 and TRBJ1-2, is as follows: DTGVSQNPRHKITKRGQNVTFRCDPISEHNRLYWYRQTLGQGPEFLTYFQNEAQLEKSRLLSDRFSAERPKGSFSTLEIQRTEQGDSAMYLCASSSRGGGAGYTFGSGTRLTVV.

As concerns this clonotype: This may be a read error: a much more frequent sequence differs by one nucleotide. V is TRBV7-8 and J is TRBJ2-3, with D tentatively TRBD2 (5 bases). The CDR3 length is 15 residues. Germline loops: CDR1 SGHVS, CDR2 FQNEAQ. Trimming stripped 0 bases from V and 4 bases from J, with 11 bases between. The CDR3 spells CASSLAGEMADTQYF. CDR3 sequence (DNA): TGTGCCAGCAGCTTAGCGGGAGAGATGGCAGATACGCAGTATTTT. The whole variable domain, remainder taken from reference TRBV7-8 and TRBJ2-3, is GAGVSQSPRYKVAKRGQDVALRCDPISGHVSLFWYQQALGQGPEFLTYFQNEAQLDKSGLPSDRFFAERPEGSVSTLKIQRTQQEDSAVYLCASSLAGEMADTQYFGPGTRLTVL.

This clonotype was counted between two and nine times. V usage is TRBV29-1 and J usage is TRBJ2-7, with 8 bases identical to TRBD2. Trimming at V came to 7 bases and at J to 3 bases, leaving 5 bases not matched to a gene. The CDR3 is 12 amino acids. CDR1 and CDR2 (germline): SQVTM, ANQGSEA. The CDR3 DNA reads TGCAGCGCAAGTAGCGGGAACTACGAGCAGTACTTC. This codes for CSASSGNYEQYF.

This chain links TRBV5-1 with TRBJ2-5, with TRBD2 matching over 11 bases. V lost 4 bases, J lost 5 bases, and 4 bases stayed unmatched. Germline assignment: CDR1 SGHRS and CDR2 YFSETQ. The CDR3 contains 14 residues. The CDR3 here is CASSGIAGGETQYF. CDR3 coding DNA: TGCGCCAGCAGCGGGATAGCGGGAGGGGAGACCCAGTACTTC.

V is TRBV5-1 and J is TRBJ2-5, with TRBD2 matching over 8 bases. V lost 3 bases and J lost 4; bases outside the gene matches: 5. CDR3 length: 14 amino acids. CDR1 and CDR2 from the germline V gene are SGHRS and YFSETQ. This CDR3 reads CASSSVTSAETQYF. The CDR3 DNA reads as TGCGCCAGCAGCTCCGTGACTAGCGCAGAGACCCAGTACTTC.

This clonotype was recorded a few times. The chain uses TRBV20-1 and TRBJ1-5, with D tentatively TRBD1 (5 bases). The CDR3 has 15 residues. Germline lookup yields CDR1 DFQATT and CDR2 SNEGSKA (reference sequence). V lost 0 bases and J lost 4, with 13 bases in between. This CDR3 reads CSARDFGTLNQPQHF. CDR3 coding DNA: TGCAGTGCTAGAGATTTTGGGACGCTGAATCAGCCCCAGCATTTT.